This T cell receptor beta chain was retrieved from a study of shared clonotypes between healthy human individuals. Investigators spread the genomic DNA of each subset evenly over several immunoSEQ plates. The input for sorted-subset replicate PCRs was about 210 ng DNA, approximately 30,000 T cell genomes. Assay used: immunoSEQ multiplex PCR; TCRdb lists only in-frame clones, some missing. The profile shows over a million clones, more than 65% of them singletons. The CDR3 runs to 12 residues. V shed 3 bases and J shed 4 bases, with 9 bases lying between them. Germline CDR1 is GTSNPN and CDR2 is SVGIG (reference sequence).

This sequence joins TRBV30 and TRBJ1-2; D ambiguous. Sequencing was performed on memory CD4+ T cells sorted from blood. Subset noted: CD45RA-negative fraction. This sequence was found in a man aged 18 to 30 in good health. The CDR3 protein is CAWRGQVYGYTF. CDR3 sequence (DNA): TGTGCCTGGAGGGGTCAAGTCTATGGCTACACCTTC.